This T cell receptor beta chain was sequenced for a study of T cell responses to AZD1222 COVID-19 vaccine. With respect to this clone: Its cognate antigen is unknown.

The V segment lost 5 bases and the J segment 4 bases; nucleotides outside the gene matches: 5. This CDR3 region has 16 residues. The germline CDR1 and CDR2 sequences are LNHDA and SQIVND (reference sequence). Libraries were prepared by immunoSEQ multiplex PCR; TCRdb keeps only in-frame clonotypes and omits some of them. The table has 120,000 to 150,000 clones, 85% to 90% seen once. Regarding the study as a whole: Donors in the cohort were predominantly white British and more often female, and clonal diversity was possibly underestimated. Spike as a whole was targeted by vaccine-associated CD4 TCRs, dominant at 160-218 and 743-854.

This sample comprised peripheral blood, obtained on day 0 of AZD1222 vaccination. The origin of this receptor is an adult in good health. This chain links TRBV19 with TRBJ2-3; the match to TRBD2 covers 14 bases. The CDR3 reads CASSGRLAGGSDTQYF. CDR3 sequence (DNA): TGTGCCAGTAGTGGGCGACTAGCGGGAGGGTCAGATACGCAGTATTTT. The entire variable domain, with the rest obtained from reference TRBV19 and TRBJ2-3, is as follows: DGGITQSPKYLFRKEGQNVTLSCEQNLNHDAMYWYRQDPGQGLRLIYYSQIVNDFQKGDIAEGYSVSREKKESFPLTVTSAQKNPTAFYLCASSGRLAGGSDTQYFGPGTRLTVL.